This T cell receptor beta chain was captured in a study of shared clonotypes between healthy human individuals. Study at large: Donors consisted of a couple of women and a few men between 18 and 49.

The study, taken as a whole, reports: Clonotype sharing across a few donors was observed for around 4.5% of naive CD4 clonotypes. The study's rarefaction showed incomplete sorted-subset sequencing despite large depth.

The ends were cut back, 2 bases at V and 8 bases at J, with 12 bases in the middle. The CDR3 contains 13 residues. Germline CDR1 MDHEN, CDR2 SYDVKM. Turning to this clone: The target antigen is unknown. Other DNA variants within this sample encode the same CDR3.

Only in-frame clones appear in the TCRdb table, and some are missing; sequencing was by immunoSEQ multiplex PCR. The data contain over 2 million clones, roughly 94% of them singletons. This receptor was taken from a young man in good health. V and J are TRBV28 and TRBJ1-2; a weak D match, TRBD1 (5 bases). The sequenced sample was naive CD4+ T cells sorted from blood. Subset reported: CD45RA+ positively selected. CDR3 loop: CASSLDSSYGYTF. CDR3 bases: TGTGCCAGCAGTTTAGACAGCTCGTACGGCTACACCTTC.